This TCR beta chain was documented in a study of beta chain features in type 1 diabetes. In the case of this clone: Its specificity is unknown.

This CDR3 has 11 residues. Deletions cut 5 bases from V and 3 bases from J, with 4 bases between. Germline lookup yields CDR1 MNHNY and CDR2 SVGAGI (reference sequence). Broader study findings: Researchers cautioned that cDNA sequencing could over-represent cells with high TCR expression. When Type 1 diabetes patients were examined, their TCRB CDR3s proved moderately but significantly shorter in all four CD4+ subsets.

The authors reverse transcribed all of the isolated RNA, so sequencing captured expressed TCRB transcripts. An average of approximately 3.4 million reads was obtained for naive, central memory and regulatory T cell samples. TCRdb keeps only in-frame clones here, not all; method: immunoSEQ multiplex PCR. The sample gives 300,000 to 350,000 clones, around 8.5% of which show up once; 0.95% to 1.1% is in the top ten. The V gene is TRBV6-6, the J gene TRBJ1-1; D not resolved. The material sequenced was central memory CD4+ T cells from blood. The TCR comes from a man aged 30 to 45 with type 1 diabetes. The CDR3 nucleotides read TGTGCCAGCAGTGCGGACACTGAAGCTTTCTTT. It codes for CASSADTEAFF.